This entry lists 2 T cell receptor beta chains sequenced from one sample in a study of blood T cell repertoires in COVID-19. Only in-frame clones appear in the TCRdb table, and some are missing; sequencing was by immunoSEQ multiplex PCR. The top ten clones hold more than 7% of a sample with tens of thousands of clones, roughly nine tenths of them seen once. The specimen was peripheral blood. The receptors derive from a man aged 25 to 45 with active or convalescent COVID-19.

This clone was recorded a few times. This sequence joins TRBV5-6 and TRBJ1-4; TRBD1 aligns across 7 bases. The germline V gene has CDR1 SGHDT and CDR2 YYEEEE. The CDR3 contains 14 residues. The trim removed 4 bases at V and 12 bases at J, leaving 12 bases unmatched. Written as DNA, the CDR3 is TGTGCCAGCAGCCTAACGGAACAGGGGCGAGAACTGTTTTTT. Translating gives CASSLTEQGRELFF.

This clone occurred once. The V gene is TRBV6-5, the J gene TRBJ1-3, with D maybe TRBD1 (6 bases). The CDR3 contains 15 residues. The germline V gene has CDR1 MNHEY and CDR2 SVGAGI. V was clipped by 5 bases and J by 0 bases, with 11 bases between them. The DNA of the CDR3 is TGTGCCAGCAGTAAAACAGGGCACTCTGGAAACACCATATATTTT. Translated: CASSKTGHSGNTIYF.